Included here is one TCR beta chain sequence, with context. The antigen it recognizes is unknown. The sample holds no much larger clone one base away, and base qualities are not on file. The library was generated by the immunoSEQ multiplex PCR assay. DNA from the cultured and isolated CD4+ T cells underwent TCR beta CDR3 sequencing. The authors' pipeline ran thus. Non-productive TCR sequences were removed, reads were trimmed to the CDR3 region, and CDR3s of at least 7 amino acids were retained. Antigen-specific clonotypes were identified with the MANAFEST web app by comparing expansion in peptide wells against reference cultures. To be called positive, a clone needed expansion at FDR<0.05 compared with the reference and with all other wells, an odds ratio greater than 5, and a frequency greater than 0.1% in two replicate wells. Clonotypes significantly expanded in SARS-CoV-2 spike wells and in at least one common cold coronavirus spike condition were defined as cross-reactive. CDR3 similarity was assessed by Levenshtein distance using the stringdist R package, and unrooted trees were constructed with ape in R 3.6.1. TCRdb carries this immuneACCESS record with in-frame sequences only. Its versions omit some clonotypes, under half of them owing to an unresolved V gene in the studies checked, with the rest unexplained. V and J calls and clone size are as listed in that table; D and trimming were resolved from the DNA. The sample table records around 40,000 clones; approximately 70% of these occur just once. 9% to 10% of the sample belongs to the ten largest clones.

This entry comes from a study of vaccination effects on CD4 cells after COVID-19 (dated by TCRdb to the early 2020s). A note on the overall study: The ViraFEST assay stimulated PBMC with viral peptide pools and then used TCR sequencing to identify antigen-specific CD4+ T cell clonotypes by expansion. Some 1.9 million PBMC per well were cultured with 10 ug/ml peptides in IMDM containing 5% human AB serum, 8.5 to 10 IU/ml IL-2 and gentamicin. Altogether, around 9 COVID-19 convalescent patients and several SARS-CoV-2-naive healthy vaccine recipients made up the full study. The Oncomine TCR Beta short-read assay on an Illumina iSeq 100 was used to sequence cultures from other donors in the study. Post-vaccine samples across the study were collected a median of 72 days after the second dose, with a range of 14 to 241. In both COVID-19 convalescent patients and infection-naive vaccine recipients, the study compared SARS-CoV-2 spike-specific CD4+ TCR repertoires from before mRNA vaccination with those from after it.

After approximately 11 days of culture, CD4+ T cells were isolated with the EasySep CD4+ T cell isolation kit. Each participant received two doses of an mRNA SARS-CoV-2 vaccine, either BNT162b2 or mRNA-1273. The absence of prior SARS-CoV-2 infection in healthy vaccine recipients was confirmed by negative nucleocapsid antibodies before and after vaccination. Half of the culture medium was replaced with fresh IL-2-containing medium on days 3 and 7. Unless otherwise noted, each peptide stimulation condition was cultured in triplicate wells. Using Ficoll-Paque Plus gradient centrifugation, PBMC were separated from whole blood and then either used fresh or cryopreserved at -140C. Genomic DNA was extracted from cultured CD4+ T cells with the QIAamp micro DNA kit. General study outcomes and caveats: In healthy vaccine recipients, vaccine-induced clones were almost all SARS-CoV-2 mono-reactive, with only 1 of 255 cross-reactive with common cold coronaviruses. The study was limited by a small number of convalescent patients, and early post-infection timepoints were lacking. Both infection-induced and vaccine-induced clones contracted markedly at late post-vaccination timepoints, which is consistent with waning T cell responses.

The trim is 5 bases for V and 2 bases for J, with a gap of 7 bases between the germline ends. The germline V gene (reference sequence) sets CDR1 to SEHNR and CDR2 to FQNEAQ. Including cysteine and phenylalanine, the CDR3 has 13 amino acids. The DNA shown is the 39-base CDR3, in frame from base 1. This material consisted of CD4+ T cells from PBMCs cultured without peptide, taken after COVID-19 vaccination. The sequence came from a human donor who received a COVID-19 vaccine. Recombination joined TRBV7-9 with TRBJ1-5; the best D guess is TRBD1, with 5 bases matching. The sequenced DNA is TGTGCCAGCAGCAGGGACGGCAATCAGCCCCAGCATTTT. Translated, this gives CASSRDGNQPQHF.